The sequence of this T cell receptor beta chain was determined in a study of cytomegalovirus exposure and HLA in healthy donors. Study-wide results and caveats: Despite most TCR sequences being rare, some public TCRs occurred in many donors.

The CDR3 runs 19 residues. The V and J ends lost 5 bases and 0 bases, in that order; junction bases with no gene match: 10. CDR1 and CDR2 from the germline V gene are SNHLY and FYNNEI. With respect to this clone: Its specificity is not known.

Amplification used 60 Vbeta primers and 13 Jbeta primers. Using immunoSEQ multiplex PCR, the repertoire was profiled, and TCRdb retains in-frame clones only, with some absent. Among approximately 64,000 clones listed, 60% to 85% were seen once. Sample: PBMCs. The sequence was collected from a male donor in good health and CMV-seropositive. The chain employs TRBV2 and TRBJ2-2, with TRBD2 identical over 12 bases. CDR3 in amino acids: CASSTSSGGASPNTGELFF. CDR3 coding DNA: TGTGCCAGCAGTACTTCTAGCGGGGGGGCTTCCCCGAACACCGGGGAGCTGTTTTTT.